Included here is one T cell receptor (beta chain) sequence, with context. Losses at the gene ends were 6 bases for V and 2 bases for J; bases not matched to a gene: 6. This CDR3 is 15 amino acids long. Germline V gene lookup returns CDR1 MNHEY and CDR2 SMNVEV (reference sequence). These data are taken from a study of shared clonotypes between healthy human individuals. Assay used: immunoSEQ multiplex PCR; TCRdb lists only in-frame clones, some missing. The repertoire holds 450,000 to 600,000 clones, with approximately 79% as singletons. This clonotype was obtained from a woman in her forties in good health. Some clones in this sample may be carry-over from other donors' samples. The chain is built from TRBV27 and TRBJ1-5, with 8 bases aligning to TRBD1. The sample was PBMCs. The CDR3 sequence is CASRPTGERNQPQHF. The CDR3 DNA sequence: TGTGCCAGCAGGCCGACAGGGGAGCGCAATCAGCCCCAGCATTTT.